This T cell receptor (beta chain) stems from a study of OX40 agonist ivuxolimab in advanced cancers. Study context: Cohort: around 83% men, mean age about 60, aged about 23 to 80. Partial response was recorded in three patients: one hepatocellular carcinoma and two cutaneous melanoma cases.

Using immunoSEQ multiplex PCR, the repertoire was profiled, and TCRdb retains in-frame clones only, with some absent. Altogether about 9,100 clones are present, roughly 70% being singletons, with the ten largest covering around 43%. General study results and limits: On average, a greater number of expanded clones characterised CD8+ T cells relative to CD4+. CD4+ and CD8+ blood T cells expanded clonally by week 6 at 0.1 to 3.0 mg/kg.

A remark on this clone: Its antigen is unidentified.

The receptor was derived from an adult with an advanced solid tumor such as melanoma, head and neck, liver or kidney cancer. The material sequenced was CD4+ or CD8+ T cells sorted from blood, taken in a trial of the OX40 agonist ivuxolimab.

This CDR3 reads CASSHGYKIPGELFF. The CDR3 DNA reads as TGTGCCAGCAGTCATGGGTACAAGATACCCGGGGAGCTGTTTTTT. The chain carries TRBV2 and TRBJ2-2; D is uncertain. The CDR3 contains 15 residues. From germline, CDR1 is SNHLY and CDR2 FYNNEI. V was trimmed by 5 bases and J by 6 bases, leaving 16 bases between them.